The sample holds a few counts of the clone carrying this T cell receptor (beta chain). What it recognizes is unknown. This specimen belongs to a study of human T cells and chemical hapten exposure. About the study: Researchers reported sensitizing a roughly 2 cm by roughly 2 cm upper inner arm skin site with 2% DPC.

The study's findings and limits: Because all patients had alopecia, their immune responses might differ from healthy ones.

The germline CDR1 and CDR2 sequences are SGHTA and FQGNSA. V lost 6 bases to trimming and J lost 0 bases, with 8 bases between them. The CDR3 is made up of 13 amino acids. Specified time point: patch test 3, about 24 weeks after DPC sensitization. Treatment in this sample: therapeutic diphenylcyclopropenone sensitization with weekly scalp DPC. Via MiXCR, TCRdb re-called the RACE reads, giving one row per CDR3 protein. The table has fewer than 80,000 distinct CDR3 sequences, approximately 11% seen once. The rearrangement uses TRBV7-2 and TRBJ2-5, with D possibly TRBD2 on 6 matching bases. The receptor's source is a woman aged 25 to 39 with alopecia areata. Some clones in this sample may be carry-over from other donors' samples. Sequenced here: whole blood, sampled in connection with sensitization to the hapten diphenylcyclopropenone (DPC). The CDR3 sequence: CASSRGYQETQYF. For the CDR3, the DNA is TGTGCCAGCAGTCGGGGGTACCAAGAGACCCAGTACTTC.